This is a list of T cell receptor beta chains from one sample in a study of blood T cell repertoires in COVID-19. The method was immunoSEQ multiplex PCR; TCRdb's version includes in-frame clones alone and lacks a portion of them. The table records approximately 110,000 clones, roughly 92% of them present only once. Sequenced sample: peripheral blood. The receptors originated from a man aged 50-60 years with COVID-19, enrolled during active disease. Each CDR3 is given with its conserved first and last residue. D genes are given only for firm matches.

TRBV3-1/TRBV3-2	TRBJ2-6	-	TGTGCCAGCAGACTGAGCTCTGGGGCCAACGTCCTGACTTTC	CASRLSSGANVLTF
TRBV2	TRBJ1-2	TRBD1	TGTGCCAGCAGTGTACAGGGGGCGAATGGCTACACCTTC	CASSVQGANGYTF
TRBV24-1	TRBJ2-1	TRBD2	TGTGCCACCAGTGATTTCGCGGGGGGGAGTAGGTATGAGCAGTTCTTC	CATSDFAGGSRYEQFF
TRBV21-1	TRBJ2-5	-	TGTGCCAGCAGCCCCCGGGGGAGACCGGGAGAGACCCAGTACTTC	CASSPRGRPGETQYF
TRBV29-1	TRBJ2-5	-	TGCAGCGTGGCGCCGGGGGAGACCCAGTACTTC	CSVAPGETQYF
TRBV3-1/TRBV3-2	TRBJ2-1	TRBD2	TGTGCCAGCACCCCGGGGCGGGAGGTGTTTTCATACAATGAGCAGTTCTTC	CASTPGREVFSYNEQFF
TRBV9	TRBJ1-2	-	TGTGCCAGCAGCGCCCCGAGAGGGTTTAACTATGGCTACACCTTC	CASSAPRGFNYGYTF
TRBV15	TRBJ2-5	TRBD1	TGTGCCACCAGCAGGACGGTGGCGACAGGGGAGACCCAGTACTTC	CATSRTVATGETQYF
TRBV9	TRBJ2-3	TRBD2	TGTGCCAGCAGCGTAGGGGGTAGCGGGAGCACAGATACGCAGTATTTT	CASSVGGSGSTDTQYF
TRBV12-3/TRBV12-4	TRBJ1-5	-	TGTGCCAGCAGTTTACAGGGCAATCAGCCCCAGCATTTT	CASSLQGNQPQHF
TRBV15	TRBJ1-6	-	TGTGCCACCAGCCCGAGCAAAAATTCACCCCTCCACTTT	CATSPSKNSPLHF
TRBV7-4	TRBJ1-4	-	TGTGCCAGCAGCGCCAGGGTTGTCACTAATGAAAAACTGTTTTTT	CASSARVVTNEKLFF
TRBV27	TRBJ2-1	TRBD1	TGTGCCAGCAGTTCTGGGACAGTATCCTACAATGAGCAGTTCTTC	CASSSGTVSYNEQFF